These 25 T cell receptor beta chains were all obtained from the same sample, sequenced in a study of T cell responses to AZD1222 COVID-19 vaccine. The assay was immunoSEQ multiplex PCR, and TCRdb's table has in-frame clones only and misses some. Here the sample spans more than 100,000 clones, roughly 87% being singletons. The source material was peripheral blood, sampled on day 0 of AZD1222 vaccination. These receptor sequences come from an adult in good health.

This sequence joins TRBV6-4 and TRBJ1-6; 8 nucleotides align to TRBD1. The germline V gene has CDR1 MRHNA and CDR2 SNTAGT. The CDR3 sequence is 13 residues long. J gave up 5 bases and V 10 bases, and 4 bases lay outside the gene matches. CDR3 DNA sequence: TGTGCCACCGCGACAGGGGATAATTCACCCCTCCACTTT. It yields the protein CATATGDNSPLHF.

This clone was seen once. This chain joins TRBV11-3 and TRBJ2-7; perhaps TRBD2 as D (6 bases). The CDR3 sequence is 15 residues long. The ends were cut back, 5 bases at V and 2 bases at J, with 16 bases in the middle. Germline CDR1 is SGHNT and CDR2 is YENEEA. CDR3 in DNA: TGTGCCAGCAGCCCAAGATTGACTAGTACCTACGAGCAGTACTTC. This translates into CASSPRLTSTYEQYF.

V usage is TRBV30 and J usage is TRBJ1-4; D call uncertain. CDR3 length: 17 amino acids. V was shortened by 0 bases and J by 0 bases, with 14 bases between the two germline ends. Germline CDR1 is GTSNPN and CDR2 is SVGIG (reference sequence). The CDR3 loop is CAWSVLRVWATNEKLFF. CDR3 DNA sequence: TGTGCCTGGAGTGTATTACGGGTGTGGGCAACTAATGAAAAACTGTTTTTT.

The CDR3 reads CASSLGDQPQHF. DNA of the CDR3: TGTGCCAGCAGCTTGGGGGATCAGCCCCAGCATTTT. The V and J genes are TRBV5-8 and TRBJ1-5; D not resolved. The CDR3 sequence is 12 residues long. Germline CDR1 is SGHTS and CDR2 is YDEGEE. The V end lost 0 bases, the J end lost 5 bases, and 3 bases lay between the germline ends.

The chain links TRBV27 to TRBJ1-6; the D is unclear. V dropped 3 bases and J dropped 13 bases, with 13 bases sitting between them. Per germline, CDR1 MNHEY and CDR2 SMNVEV (reference sequence). There are 13 residues in the CDR3. CDR3 amino acids: CASSLGGVGPLHF. The CDR3, as DNA: TGTGCCAGCAGTTTGGGCGGCGTCGGGCCCCTCCACTTT.

The chain has TRBV5-1 and TRBJ2-3; possibly TRBD2 for D (6 bases). Looked up from germline, CDR1 is SGHRS and CDR2 is YFSETQ. V was pared by 5 bases and J by 0 bases, with 13 bases between. The CDR3 is made up of 15 amino acids. CDR3 sequence (DNA): TGCGCCAGCAGTCTACCGGGACTGAGCACAGATACGCAGTATTTT. Protein sequence: CASSLPGLSTDTQYF. The variable domain in full, with the rest retrieved from reference TRBV5-1 and TRBJ2-3, is KAGVTQTPRYLIKTRGQQVTLSCSPISGHRSVSWYQQTPGQGLQFLFEYFSETQRNKGNFPGRFSGRQFSNSRSEMNVSTLELGDSALYLCASSLPGLSTDTQYFGPGTRLTVL.

V usage is TRBV12-3 or TRBV12-4 and J usage is TRBJ1-4; D is undetermined. The CDR3 is made up of 13 amino acids. Trimming pared 3 bases from V and 4 bases from J, leaving 6 bases between. The CDR3 is CASSFRINEKLFF. In DNA form, the CDR3 reads TGTGCCAGCAGTTTTCGGATTAATGAAAAACTGTTTTTT.

The rearrangement uses TRBV6-5 and TRBJ2-7; TRBD1 or TRBD2 may be the D gene (5 bases each). This CDR3 spans 11 amino acids. V was clipped by 8 bases and J by 3 bases, with 8 bases between them. Per germline, CDR1 MNHEY and CDR2 SVGAGI. The CDR3 sequence: CASWDGYEQYF. In nucleotides, the CDR3 is TGTGCCAGCTGGGACGGCTACGAGCAGTACTTC.

This chain joins TRBV7-2 and TRBJ2-7; 7 bases are shared with TRBD2. The trim removed 5 bases at V and 2 bases at J, leaving 6 bases unmatched. Germline CDR1 SGHTA, CDR2 FQGNSA. This CDR3 is built from 14 residues. The CDR3 DNA sequence: TGTGCCAGCAGCCCAGCGGGGCGGCCCTACGAGCAGTACTTC. The encoded protein is CASSPAGRPYEQYF.

The chain has TRBV24-1 and TRBJ1-5, with D possibly matching TRBD1 (5 bases). CDR1 is KGHDR and CDR2 is SFDVKD in the germline V gene. The CDR3 consists of 17 residues. The germline V and J ends were trimmed by 3 bases and 7 bases, with 21 bases remaining between them. The chain's CDR3 is CATSDPNRDEVQQPQHF. CDR3 coding DNA: TGTGCCACCAGTGATCCGAACCGGGACGAGGTTCAGCAGCCCCAGCATTTT.

CDR3 sequence (DNA): TGTGCCAGCAGTTTGCGTGGGATGGGAGTCAATCAGCCCCAGCATTTT. It translates to CASSLRGMGVNQPQHF. The chain combines TRBV28 with TRBJ1-5, with D hard to call. Looked up from germline, CDR1 is MDHEN and CDR2 is SYDVKM. V lost 3 bases and J lost 3, with 15 bases in between. This CDR3 is built from 16 residues.

The rearrangement links TRBV10-3 to TRBJ1-1; D possibly corresponds to TRBD1 (5 bases). CDR1 and CDR2 (germline): ENHRY, SYGVKD. Trimming took off 10 bases at V and 4 bases at J, with 16 bases between the two ends. This CDR3 spans 13 amino acids. The CDR3 bases are TGTGCCACACAATATCTGGGGGGCACTGAAGCTTTCTTT. Translating it yields CATQYLGGTEAFF.

This clone was seen once. This sequence joins TRBV29-1 and TRBJ2-7, with 7 bases lining up with TRBD2. The CDR3 sequence is 13 residues long. After removal of 7 bases from V and 0 bases from J, the junction contained 6 bases not matched to a gene. Germline V gene data show CDR1 as SQVTM and CDR2 as ANQGSEA. The CDR3 DNA reads TGCAGCGCTGGGGAGGGATACTCCTACGAGCAGTACTTC. Its protein product is CSAGEGYSYEQYF.

This rearrangement joins TRBV28 to TRBJ2-2, with D tentatively TRBD1 (6 bases). The CDR3 contains 15 residues. Germline loops: CDR1 MDHEN, CDR2 SYDVKM. Trimming removed 4 bases at V and 1 base at J, with 10 bases between. The CDR3 DNA sequence: TGTGCCAGCAGTTCAACGACAGGGAACACCGGGGAGCTGTTTTTT. This gives the protein CASSSTTGNTGELFF.

V gene TRBV7-2 combines with J gene TRBJ2-1, with 7 bases that match TRBD2. V lost 3 bases and J lost 8; bases outside the gene matches: 4. The CDR3 contains 13 residues. Germline V gene data show CDR1 as SGHTA and CDR2 as FQGNSA. CDR3 loop: CASSFLRGDEQFF. DNA for the CDR3: TGTGCCAGCAGCTTCCTCCGGGGGGATGAGCAGTTCTTC.

The chain combines TRBV6-2 or TRBV6-3 with TRBJ2-2, with 7 nucleotides matching TRBD1. This CDR3 has 14 residues. Germline V gene sequence: CDR1 MNHEY, CDR2 SVGEGT. J was trimmed by 3 bases and V by 4 bases; bases with no gene match: 2. The CDR3 protein is CASSFQGDTGELFF. The CDR3 DNA sequence: TGTGCCAGCAGTTTCCAGGGGGACACCGGGGAGCTGTTTTTT.

The J gene is TRBJ2-7, the V gene TRBV5-1; D is perhaps TRBD2 (5 bases). This CDR3 region has 13 residues. Trimming cost V 5 bases and J 2 bases, with 11 bases left between them. The germline CDR1 and CDR2 sequences are SGHRS and YFSETQ. The CDR3 DNA sequence: TGCGCCAGCAGGTCCCCCGGGGCCTACGAGCAGTACTTC. It specifies CASRSPGAYEQYF. The entire variable domain, with the rest obtained from reference TRBV5-1 and TRBJ2-7, is as follows: KAGVTQTPRYLIKTRGQQVTLSCSPISGHRSVSWYQQTPGQGLQFLFEYFSETQRNKGNFPGRFSGRQFSNSRSEMNVSTLELGDSALYLCASRSPGAYEQYFGPGTRLTVT.

This clone occurred once. V usage is TRBV7-2 and J usage is TRBJ1-2; 9 bases agree with TRBD1. J gave up 7 bases and V 1 base, and 4 bases lay outside the gene matches. CDR3 length equals 14 residues. Germline CDR1 and CDR2: SGHTA and FQGNSA. The CDR3 DNA sequence: TGTGCCAGCAGCTTAGACAGGGGGCTTCGTGGCTACACCTTC. Protein: CASSLDRGLRGYTF.

The V gene is TRBV7-9, the J gene TRBJ1-2, with D hard to call. With 5 bases removed from V and 4 bases from J, the gap between germline ends came to 17 bases. The CDR3 has 15 amino acids. The germline V gene has CDR1 SEHNR and CDR2 FQNEAQ (reference sequence). CDR3 sequence: CASSLLLGPSYGYTF. CDR3 coding DNA: TGTGCCAGCAGCCTACTCCTCGGGCCCTCCTATGGCTACACCTTC.

The chain carries TRBV5-1 and TRBJ2-3, with D maybe TRBD2 (6 bases). CDR1 is SGHRS, CDR2 YFSETQ, per germline. V gave up 0 bases and J gave up 14 bases, with 19 bases separating them. CDR3 length equals 14 residues. CDR3 nucleotides: TGCGCCAGCAGCTTGGTCGGGATTGGCGGGGCTGGGTATTTT. This translates into CASSLVGIGGAGYF.

V gene TRBV18 combines with J gene TRBJ1-2; 7 bases fit TRBD1. Looked up from germline, CDR1 is KGHSH and CDR2 is LQKENI. CDR3 length: 13 amino acids. Trimming cost V 4 bases and J 6 bases; bases outside gene matches: 5. The CDR3 sequence is CASSLRQGDGYTF. The CDR3 region has the DNA TGTGCCAGCTCACTAAGACAGGGCGATGGCTACACCTTC.

In this sample, this clone turned up once. The V gene is TRBV6-6, the J gene TRBJ1-2; D perhaps matches TRBD1 (5 bases). Germline CDR1 is MNHNY and CDR2 is SVGAGI (reference sequence). The V end lost 2 bases, the J end lost 1 base, and 11 bases lay between the germline ends. The CDR3 has 15 amino acids. The CDR3 reads CASSYSTDSNYGYTF. CDR3 coding DNA: TGTGCCAGCAGTTACAGTACCGACAGTAACTATGGCTACACCTTC.

The rearrangement links TRBV18 to TRBJ1-1; TRBD1 might be the D (6 bases). CDR1 is KGHSH, CDR2 LQKENI, per germline. CDR3 length: 14 amino acids. With 3 bases removed from V and 2 bases from J, the gap between germline ends came to 10 bases. The CDR3 loop is CASSPGTSNTEAFF. The CDR3 bases are TGTGCCAGCTCACCGGGGACATCCAACACTGAAGCTTTCTTT.

The J gene is TRBJ2-7, the V gene TRBV27, with a possible D match to TRBD2 (7 bases). Trimming removed 6 bases at V and 7 bases at J, with 25 bases between. The CDR3 spans 16 residues. Germline assignment: CDR1 MNHEY and CDR2 SMNVEV (reference sequence). Here the CDR3 reads CASRGQSAGEAGEQYF. In DNA form, the CDR3 reads TGTGCCAGCAGGGGGCAGTCGGCAGGGGAAGCGGGAGAGCAGTACTTC.

This clone was detected only once. This chain uses TRBV28 with TRBJ2-2; no reliable D call. The CDR3 sequence is 15 residues long. Germline V gene lookup returns CDR1 MDHEN and CDR2 SYDVKM. V lost 2 bases to trimming and J lost 0 bases, with 7 bases between them. CDR3 region: CASSLIAPNTGELFF. The DNA for the CDR3 is TGTGCCAGCAGTTTAATAGCCCCGAACACCGGGGAGCTGTTTTTT.